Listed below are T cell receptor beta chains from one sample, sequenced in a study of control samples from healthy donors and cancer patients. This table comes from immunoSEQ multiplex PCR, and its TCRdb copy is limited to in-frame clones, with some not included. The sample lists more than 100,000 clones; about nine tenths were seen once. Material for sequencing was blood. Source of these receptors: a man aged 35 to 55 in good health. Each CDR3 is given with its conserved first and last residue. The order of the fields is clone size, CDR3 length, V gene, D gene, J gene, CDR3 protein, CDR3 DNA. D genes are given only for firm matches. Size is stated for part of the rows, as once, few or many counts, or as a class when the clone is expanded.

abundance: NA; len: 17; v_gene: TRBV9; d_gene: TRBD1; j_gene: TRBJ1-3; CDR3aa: CASSAPGQGDRGNTIYF; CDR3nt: TGTGCCAGCAGCGCTCCGGGACAGGGAGACCGTGGAAACACCATATATTTT
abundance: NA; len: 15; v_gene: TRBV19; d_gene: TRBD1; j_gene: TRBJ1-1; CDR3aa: CASSIVKGARPEAFF; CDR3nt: TGTGCCAGTAGTATAGTTAAGGGGGCGCGACCCGAAGCTTTCTTT
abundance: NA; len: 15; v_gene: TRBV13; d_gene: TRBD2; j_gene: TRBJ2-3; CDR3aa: CASSSTSAGGDTQYF; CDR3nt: TGTGCCAGCAGCTCCACTAGCGCCGGGGGAGATACGCAGTATTTT
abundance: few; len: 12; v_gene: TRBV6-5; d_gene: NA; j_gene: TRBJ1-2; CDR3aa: CASSNNYYGYTF; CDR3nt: TGTGCCAGCAGTAACAATTACTATGGCTACACCTTC
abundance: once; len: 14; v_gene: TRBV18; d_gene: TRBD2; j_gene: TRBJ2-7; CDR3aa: CASSPKGGRYEQYF; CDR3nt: TGTGCCAGCTCACCAAAGGGAGGGCGCTACGAGCAGTACTTC
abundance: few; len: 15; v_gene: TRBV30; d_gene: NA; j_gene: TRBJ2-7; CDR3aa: CAWSPPSTSHYEQYF; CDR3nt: TGTGCCTGGAGTCCCCCCTCAACCTCACATTACGAGCAGTACTTC
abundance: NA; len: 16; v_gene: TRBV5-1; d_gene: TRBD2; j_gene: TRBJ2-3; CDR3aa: CASSLTSGGATDTQYF; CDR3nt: TGCGCCAGCAGCTTGACTAGCGGGGGAGCAACAGATACGCAGTATTTT
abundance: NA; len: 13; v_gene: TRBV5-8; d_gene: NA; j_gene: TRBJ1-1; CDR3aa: CASSSAGYTEAFF; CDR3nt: TGTGCCAGCAGTTCTGCAGGGTATACTGAAGCTTTCTTT
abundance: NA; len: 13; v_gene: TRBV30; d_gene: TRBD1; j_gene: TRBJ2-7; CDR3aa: CASQGTESYEQYF; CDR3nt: TGTGCCTCCCAAGGGACAGAGTCCTACGAGCAGTACTTC
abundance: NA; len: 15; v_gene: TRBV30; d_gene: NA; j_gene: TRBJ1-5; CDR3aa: CAWSARGDGNQPQHF; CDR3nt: TGTGCCTGGAGCGCTAGGGGGGACGGCAATCAGCCCCAGCATTTT
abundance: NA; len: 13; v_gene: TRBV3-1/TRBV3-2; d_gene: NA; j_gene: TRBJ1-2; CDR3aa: CASSQGLRVGYTF; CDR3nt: TGTGCCAGCAGCCAAGGTCTCAGGGTTGGCTACACCTTC
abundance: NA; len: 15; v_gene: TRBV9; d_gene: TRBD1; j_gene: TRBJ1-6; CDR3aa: CASSPQTGDNSPLHF; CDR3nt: TGTGCCAGCAGCCCTCAGACAGGGGATAATTCACCCCTCCACTTT
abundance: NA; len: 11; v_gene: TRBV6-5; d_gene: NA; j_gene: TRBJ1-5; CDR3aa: CASREGRPQHF; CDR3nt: TGTGCCAGCAGGGAGGGCCGGCCCCAGCATTTT
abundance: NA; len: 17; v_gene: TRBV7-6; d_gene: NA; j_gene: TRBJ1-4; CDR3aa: CASSLVAGDATNEKLFF; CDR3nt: TGTGCCAGCAGCTTAGTGGCTGGGGATGCAACTAATGAAAAACTGTTTTTT
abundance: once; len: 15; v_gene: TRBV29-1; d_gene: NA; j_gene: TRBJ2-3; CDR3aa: CSVLPVGARTDTQYF; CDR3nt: TGCAGCGTGCTTCCGGTGGGGGCTCGCACAGATACGCAGTATTTT
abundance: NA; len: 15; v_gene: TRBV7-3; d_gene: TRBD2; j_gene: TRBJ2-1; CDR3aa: CASSLRSGGLNEQFF; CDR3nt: TGTGCCAGCAGCTTACGAAGCGGGGGTCTGAATGAGCAGTTCTTC
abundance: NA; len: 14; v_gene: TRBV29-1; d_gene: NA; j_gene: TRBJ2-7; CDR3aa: CSATLWPGPYEQYF; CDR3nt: TGCAGCGCCACGCTATGGCCCGGACCTTACGAGCAGTACTTC
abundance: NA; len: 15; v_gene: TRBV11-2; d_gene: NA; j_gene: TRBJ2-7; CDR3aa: CASSLMASLSYEQYF; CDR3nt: TGTGCCAGCAGCTTAATGGCCTCTCTCTCCTACGAGCAGTACTTC
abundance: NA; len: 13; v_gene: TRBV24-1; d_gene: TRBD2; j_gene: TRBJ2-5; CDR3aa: CATSLAGQETQYF; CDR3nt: TGTGCCACCAGTTTAGCGGGACAAGAGACCCAGTACTTC
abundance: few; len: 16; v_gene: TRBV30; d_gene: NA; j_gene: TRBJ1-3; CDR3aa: CAWSRPLDSQTITIYF; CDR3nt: TGTGCCTGGAGTAGACCCCTGGACAGCCAAACAATCACCATATATTTT
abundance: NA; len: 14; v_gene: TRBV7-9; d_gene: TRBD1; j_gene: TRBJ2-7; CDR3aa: CASSFGQGIYEQYF; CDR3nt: TGTGCCAGCAGCTTCGGACAGGGGATCTACGAGCAGTACTTC
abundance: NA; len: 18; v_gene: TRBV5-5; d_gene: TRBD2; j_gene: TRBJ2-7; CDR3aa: CASSLRGLVSGASYEQYF; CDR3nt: TGTGCCAGCAGCTTGCGGGGTCTCGTTAGCGGGGCATCCTACGAGCAGTACTTC
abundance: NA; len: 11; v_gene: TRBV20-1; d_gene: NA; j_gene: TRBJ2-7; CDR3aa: CSARDAYEQYF; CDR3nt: TGCAGTGCTAGAGATGCATACGAGCAGTACTTC
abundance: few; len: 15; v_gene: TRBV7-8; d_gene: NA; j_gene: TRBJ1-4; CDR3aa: CASSFSGTRNEKLFF; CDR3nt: TGTGCCAGCAGCTTCTCCGGGACAAGGAATGAAAAACTGTTTTTT
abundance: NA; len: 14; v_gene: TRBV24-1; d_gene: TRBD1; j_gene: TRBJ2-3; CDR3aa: CATSGTEVTDTQYF; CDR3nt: TGTGCCACCAGCGGGACAGAGGTAACAGATACGCAGTATTTT
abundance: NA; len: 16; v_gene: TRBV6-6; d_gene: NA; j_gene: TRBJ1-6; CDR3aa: CASSYGRAWWNSPLHF; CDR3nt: TGTGCCAGCAGTTACGGCAGGGCCTGGTGGAATTCACCCCTCCACTTT
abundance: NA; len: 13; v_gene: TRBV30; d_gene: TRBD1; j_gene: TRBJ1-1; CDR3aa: CACNRGANTEAFF; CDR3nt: TGTGCCTGTAACAGGGGGGCGAACACTGAAGCTTTCTTT
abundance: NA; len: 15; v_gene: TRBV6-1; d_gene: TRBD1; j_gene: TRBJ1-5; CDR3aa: CASSEAGQGYQPQHF; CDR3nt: TGTGCCAGCAGTGAAGCGGGACAGGGCTACCAGCCCCAGCATTTT
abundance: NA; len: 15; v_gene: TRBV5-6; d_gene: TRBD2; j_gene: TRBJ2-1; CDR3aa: CASSVGTSGGTEQFF; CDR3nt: TGTGCCAGCAGCGTTGGGACTAGCGGGGGGACTGAGCAGTTCTTC
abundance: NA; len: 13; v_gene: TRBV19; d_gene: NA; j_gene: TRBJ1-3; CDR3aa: CASRINSGNTIYF; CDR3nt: TGTGCCAGTAGGATTAACTCTGGAAACACCATATATTTT
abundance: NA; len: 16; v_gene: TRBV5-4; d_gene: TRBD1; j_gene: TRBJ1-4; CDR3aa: CASSSNRGATNEKLFF; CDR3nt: TGTGCCAGCAGCTCGAACAGGGGCGCAACTAATGAAAAACTGTTTTTT
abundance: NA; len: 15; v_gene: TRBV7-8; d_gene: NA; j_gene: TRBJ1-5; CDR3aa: CASSSREGSNQPQHF; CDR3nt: TGTGCCAGCAGCTCAAGGGAGGGAAGCAATCAGCCCCAGCATTTT
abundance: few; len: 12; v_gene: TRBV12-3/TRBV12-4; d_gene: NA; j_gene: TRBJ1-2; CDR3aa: CASSLQGNGYTF; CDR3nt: TGTGCCAGCAGTTTACAGGGGAATGGCTACACCTTC
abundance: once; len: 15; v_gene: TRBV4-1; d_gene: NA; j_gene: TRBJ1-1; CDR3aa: CASSQVGTFLTEAFF; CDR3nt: TGCGCCAGCAGCCAAGTGGGGACCTTTTTGACTGAAGCTTTCTTT
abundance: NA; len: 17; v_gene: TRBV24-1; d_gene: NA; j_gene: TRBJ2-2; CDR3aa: CATSVVRQGTNTGELFF; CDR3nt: TGTGCCACCAGTGTGGTCCGCCAGGGAACGAACACCGGGGAGCTGTTTTTT
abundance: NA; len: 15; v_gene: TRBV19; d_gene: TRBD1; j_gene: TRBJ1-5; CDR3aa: CASSIWQGASQPQHF; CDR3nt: TGTGCCAGTAGTATTTGGCAGGGGGCGAGTCAGCCCCAGCATTTT
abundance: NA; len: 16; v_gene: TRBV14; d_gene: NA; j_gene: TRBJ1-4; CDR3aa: CASSQVFGAANEKLFF; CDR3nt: TGTGCCAGCAGCCAAGTTTTCGGGGCCGCTAATGAAAAACTGTTTTTT
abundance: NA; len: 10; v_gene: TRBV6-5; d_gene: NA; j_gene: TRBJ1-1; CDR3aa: CASSRVEAFF; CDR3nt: TGTGCCAGCAGCCGAGTTGAAGCTTTCTTT
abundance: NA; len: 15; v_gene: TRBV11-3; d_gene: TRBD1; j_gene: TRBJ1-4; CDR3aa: CASSSDRATNEKLFF; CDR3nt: TGTGCCAGCAGCTCGGACAGGGCAACTAATGAAAAACTGTTTTTT
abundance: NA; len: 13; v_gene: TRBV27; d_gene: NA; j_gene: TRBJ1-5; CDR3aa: CASSQRQAQPQHF; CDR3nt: TGTGCCAGCAGCCAAAGACAGGCCCAGCCCCAGCATTTT